This T cell receptor beta chain was recovered during a study of T cell responses to AZD1222 COVID-19 vaccine. This CDR3 has 12 amino acids. V was clipped by 0 bases and J by 7 bases, with 7 bases between them. Germline CDR1 GTSNPN, CDR2 SVGIG (reference sequence). The assay was immunoSEQ multiplex PCR, and TCRdb's table has in-frame clones only and misses some. This sample carries about 140,000 clones, over 90% of them seen once, and the ten largest clones take around 3.5%. The material was peripheral blood, obtained 28 days after the second AZD1222 dose. V is TRBV30 and J is TRBJ2-4; D is unresolved. This clonotype was sampled from an adult who received the AZD1222 COVID-19 vaccine. CDR3: CAWSVLQNIQYF. The DNA of the CDR3 is TGTGCCTGGAGTGTACTACAGAACATTCAGTACTTC.